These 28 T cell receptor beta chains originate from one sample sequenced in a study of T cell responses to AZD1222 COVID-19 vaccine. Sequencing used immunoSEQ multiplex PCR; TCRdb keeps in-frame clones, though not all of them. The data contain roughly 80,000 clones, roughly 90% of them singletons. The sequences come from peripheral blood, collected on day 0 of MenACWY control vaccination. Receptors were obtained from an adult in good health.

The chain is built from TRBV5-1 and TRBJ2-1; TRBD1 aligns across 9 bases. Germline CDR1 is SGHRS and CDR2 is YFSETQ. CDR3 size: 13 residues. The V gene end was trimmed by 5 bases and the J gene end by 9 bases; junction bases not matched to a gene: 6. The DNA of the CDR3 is TGCGCCAGCAGTTCTATGGACAGGGGTGAGCAGTTCTTC. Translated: CASSSMDRGEQFF.

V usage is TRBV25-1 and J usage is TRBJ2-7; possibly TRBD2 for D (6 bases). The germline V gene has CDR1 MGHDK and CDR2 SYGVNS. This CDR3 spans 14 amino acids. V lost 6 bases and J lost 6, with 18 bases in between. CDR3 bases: TGTGCCAGCAGCGACGCAGGGACTTCAGGCGAGCAGTACTTC. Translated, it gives CASSDAGTSGEQYF.

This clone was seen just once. The CDR3 nucleotides are TGTGCCAGCAGCCCTCACTCTCCGGAAGGCGTAAAGGGCTACGAGCAGTACTTC. Translation: CASSPHSPEGVKGYEQYF. The chain combines TRBV27 with TRBJ2-7; D not certain. The V gene's germline CDR1 is MNHEY and CDR2 SMNVEV (reference sequence). CDR3 length: 18 residues. Trimming shortened V by 6 bases and J by 3 bases, and 27 bases separated the two germline ends.

The CDR3 region has the DNA TGTGCCAGCAGTTTACGATCCTTAGCAGATACGCAGTATTTT. Translating gives CASSLRSLADTQYF. The V call is TRBV27, the J call TRBJ2-3; D is undetermined. CDR3 length: 14 amino acids. CDR1 and CDR2 (germline): MNHEY, SMNVEV (reference sequence). The V end was cut by 2 bases, the J end by 4 bases, with 10 bases between.

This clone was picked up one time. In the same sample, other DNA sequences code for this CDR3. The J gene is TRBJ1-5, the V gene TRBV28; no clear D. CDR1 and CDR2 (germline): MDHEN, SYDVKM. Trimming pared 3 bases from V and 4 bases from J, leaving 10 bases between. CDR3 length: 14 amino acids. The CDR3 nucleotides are TGTGCCAGCAGTTTCCTCGGAGGAAATCAGCCCCAGCATTTT. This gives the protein CASSFLGGNQPQHF.

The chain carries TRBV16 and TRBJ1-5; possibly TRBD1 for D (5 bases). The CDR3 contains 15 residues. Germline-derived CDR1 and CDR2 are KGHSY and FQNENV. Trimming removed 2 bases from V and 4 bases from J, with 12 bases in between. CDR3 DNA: TGTGCCAGCAGCCAACCGGGGCACACTAATCAGCCCCAGCATTTT. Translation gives CASSQPGHTNQPQHF. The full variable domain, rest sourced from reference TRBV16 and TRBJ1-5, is GEEVAQTPKHLVRGEGQKAKLYCAPIKGHSYVFWYQQVLKNEFKFLISFQNENVFDETGMPKERFSAKCLPNSPCSLEIQATKLEDSAVYFCASSQPGHTNQPQHFGDGTRLSIL.

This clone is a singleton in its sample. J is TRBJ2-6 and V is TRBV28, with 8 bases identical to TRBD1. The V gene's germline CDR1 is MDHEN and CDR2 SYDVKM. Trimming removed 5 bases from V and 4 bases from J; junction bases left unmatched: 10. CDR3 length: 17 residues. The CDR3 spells CASSPRTGLRGANVLTF. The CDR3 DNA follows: TGTGCCAGCAGTCCCCGGACAGGGCTGAGAGGGGCCAACGTCCTGACTTTC.

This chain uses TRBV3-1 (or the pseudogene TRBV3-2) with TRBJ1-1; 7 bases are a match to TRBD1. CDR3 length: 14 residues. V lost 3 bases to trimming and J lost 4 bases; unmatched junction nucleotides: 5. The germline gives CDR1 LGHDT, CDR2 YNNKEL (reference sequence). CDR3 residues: CASSQGQPGTEAFF. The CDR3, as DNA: TGTGCCAGCAGCCAGGGACAGCCGGGCACTGAAGCTTTCTTT.

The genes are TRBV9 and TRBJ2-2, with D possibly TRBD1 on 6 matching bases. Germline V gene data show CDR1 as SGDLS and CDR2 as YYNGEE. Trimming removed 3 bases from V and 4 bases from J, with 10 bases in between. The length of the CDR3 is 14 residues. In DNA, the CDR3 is TGTGCCAGCAGCGACAGGGCAAGCACCGGGGAGCTGTTTTTT. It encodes CASSDRASTGELFF.

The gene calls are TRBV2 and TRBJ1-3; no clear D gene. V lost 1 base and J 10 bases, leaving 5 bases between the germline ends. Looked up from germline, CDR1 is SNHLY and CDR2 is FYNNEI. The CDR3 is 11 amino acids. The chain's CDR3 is CASSEDRTIYF. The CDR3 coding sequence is TGTGCCAGCAGTGAAGACCGTACCATATATTTT.

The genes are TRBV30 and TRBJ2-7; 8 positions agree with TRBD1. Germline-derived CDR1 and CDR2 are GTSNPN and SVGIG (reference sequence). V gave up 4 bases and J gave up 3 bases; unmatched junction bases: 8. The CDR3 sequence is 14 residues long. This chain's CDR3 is CAWKQGTGGYEQYF. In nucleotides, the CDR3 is TGTGCCTGGAAACAAGGGACAGGTGGCTACGAGCAGTACTTC.

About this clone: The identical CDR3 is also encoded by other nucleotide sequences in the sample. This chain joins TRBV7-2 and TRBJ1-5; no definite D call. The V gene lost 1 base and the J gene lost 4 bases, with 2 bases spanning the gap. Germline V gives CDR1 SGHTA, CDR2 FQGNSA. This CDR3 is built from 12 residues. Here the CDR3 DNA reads TGTGCCAGCAGCTTAGATAATCAGCCCCAGCATTTT. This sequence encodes CASSLDNQPQHF. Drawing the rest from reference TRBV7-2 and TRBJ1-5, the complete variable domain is GAGVSQSPSNKVTEKGKDVELRCDPISGHTALYWYRQSLGQGLEFLIYFQGNSAPDKSGLPSDRFSAERTGGSVSTLTIQRTQQEDSAVYLCASSLDNQPQHFGDGTRLSIL.

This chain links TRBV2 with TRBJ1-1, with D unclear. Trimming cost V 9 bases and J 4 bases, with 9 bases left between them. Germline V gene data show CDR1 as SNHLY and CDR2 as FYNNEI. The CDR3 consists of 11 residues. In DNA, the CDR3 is TGTGCCAGAAAGGGTGCCACTGAAGCTTTCTTT. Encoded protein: CARKGATEAFF. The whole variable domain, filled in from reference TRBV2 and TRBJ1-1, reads EPEVTQTPSHQVTQMGQEVILRCVPISNHLYFYWYRQILGQKVEFLVSFYNNEISEKSEIFDDQFSVERPDGSNFTLKIRSTKLEDSAMYFCARKGATEAFFGQGTRLTVV.

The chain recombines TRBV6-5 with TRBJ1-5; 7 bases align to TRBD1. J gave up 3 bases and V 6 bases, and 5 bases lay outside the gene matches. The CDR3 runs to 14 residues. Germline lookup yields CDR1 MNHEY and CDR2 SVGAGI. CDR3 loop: CASRRQGINQPQHF. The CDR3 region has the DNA TGTGCCAGCAGGAGACAGGGAATCAATCAGCCCCAGCATTTT.

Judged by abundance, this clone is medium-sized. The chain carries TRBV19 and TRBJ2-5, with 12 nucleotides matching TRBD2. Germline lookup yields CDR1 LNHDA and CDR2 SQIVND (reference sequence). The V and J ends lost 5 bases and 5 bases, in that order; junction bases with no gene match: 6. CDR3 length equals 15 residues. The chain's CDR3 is CASSRTSGGLETQYF. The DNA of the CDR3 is TGTGCCAGTAGTCGTACTAGCGGGGGGCTGGAGACCCAGTACTTC.

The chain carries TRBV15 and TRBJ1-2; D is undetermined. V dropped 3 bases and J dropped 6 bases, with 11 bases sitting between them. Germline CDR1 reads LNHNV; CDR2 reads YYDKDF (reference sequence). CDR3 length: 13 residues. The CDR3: CATSSQRRDGYTF. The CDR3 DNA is TGTGCCACCAGCAGCCAAAGAAGGGATGGCTACACCTTC. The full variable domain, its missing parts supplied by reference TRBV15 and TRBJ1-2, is DAMVIQNPRYQVTQFGKPVTLSCSQTLNHNVMYWYQQKSSQAPKLLFHYYDKDFNNEADTPDNFQSRRPNTSFCFLDIRSPGLGDTAMYLCATSSQRRDGYTFGSGTRLTVV.

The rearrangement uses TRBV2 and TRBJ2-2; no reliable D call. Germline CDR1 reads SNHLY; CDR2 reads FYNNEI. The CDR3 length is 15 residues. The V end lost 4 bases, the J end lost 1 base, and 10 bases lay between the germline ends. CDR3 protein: CASSVLGLNTGELFF. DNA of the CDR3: TGTGCCAGCAGTGTGCTAGGCTTGAACACCGGGGAGCTGTTTTTT.

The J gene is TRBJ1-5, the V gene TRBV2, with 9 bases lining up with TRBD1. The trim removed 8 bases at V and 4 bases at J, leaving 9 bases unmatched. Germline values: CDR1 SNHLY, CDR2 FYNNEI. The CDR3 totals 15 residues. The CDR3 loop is CASGEQGAPNQPQHF. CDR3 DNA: TGTGCCAGCGGGGAACAGGGGGCGCCAAATCAGCCCCAGCATTTT. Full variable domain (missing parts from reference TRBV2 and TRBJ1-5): EPEVTQTPSHQVTQMGQEVILRCVPISNHLYFYWYRQILGQKVEFLVSFYNNEISEKSEIFDDQFSVERPDGSNFTLKIRSTKLEDSAMYFCASGEQGAPNQPQHFGDGTRLSIL.

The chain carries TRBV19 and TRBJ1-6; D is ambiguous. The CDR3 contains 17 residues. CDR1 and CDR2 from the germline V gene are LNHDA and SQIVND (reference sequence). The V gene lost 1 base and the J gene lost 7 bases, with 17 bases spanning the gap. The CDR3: CASSIGVLREVNSPLHF. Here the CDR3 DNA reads TGTGCCAGTAGTATAGGGGTATTACGGGAAGTAAATTCACCCCTCCACTTT.

CDR3 sequence reads: CASSSFHEQYF. The CDR3 nucleotides read TGTGCCAGCAGCTCCTTCCACGAGCAGTACTTC. The chain carries TRBV7-9 and TRBJ2-7, with D unclear. Germline V lookup: CDR1 SEHNR, CDR2 FQNEAQ (reference sequence). There are 11 residues in the CDR3. V lost 4 bases to trimming and J lost 5 bases, with 6 bases between them.

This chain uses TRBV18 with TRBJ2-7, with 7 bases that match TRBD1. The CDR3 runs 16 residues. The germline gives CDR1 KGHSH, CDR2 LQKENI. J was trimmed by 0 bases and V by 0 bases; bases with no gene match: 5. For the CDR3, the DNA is TGTGCCAGCTCACCACCGACAGGGCGAAGCTCCTACGAGCAGTACTTC. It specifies CASSPPTGRSSYEQYF. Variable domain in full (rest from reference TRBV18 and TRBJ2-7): NAGVMQNPRHLVRRRGQEARLRCSPMKGHSHVYWYRQLPEEGLKFMVYLQKENIIDESGMPKERFSAEFPKEGPSILRIQQVVRGDSAAYFCASSPPTGRSSYEQYFGPGTRLTVT.

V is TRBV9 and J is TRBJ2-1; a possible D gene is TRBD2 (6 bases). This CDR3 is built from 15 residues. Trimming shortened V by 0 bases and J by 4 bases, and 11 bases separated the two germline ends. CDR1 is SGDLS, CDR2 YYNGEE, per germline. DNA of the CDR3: TGTGCCAGCAGCGTAGGCGGGACTGTTTACAATGAGCAGTTCTTC. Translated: CASSVGGTVYNEQFF. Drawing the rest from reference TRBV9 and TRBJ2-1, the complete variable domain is DSGVTQTPKHLITATGQRVTLRCSPRSGDLSVYWYQQSLDQGLQFLIQYYNGEERAKGNILERFSAQQFPDLHSELNLSSLELGDSALYFCASSVGGTVYNEQFFGPGTRLTVL.

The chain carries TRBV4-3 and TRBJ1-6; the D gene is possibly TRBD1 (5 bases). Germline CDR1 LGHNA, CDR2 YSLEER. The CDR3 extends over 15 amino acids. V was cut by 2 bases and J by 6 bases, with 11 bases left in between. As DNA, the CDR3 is TGCGCCAGCAGCCAAAGCCAGGGCGGTAATTCACCCCTCCACTTT. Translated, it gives CASSQSQGGNSPLHF.

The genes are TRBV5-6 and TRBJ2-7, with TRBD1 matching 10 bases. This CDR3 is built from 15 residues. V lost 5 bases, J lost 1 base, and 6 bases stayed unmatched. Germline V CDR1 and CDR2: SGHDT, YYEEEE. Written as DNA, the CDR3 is TGTGCCAGCAGTCCGACAGGGGGCGCGTCCTACGAGCAGTACTTC. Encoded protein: CASSPTGGASYEQYF.

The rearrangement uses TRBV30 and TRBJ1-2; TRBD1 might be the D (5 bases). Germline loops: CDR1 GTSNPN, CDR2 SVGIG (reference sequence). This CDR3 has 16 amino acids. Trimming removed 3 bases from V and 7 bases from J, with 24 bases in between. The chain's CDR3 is CAWRGRRDAGKSGYTF. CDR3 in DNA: TGTGCCTGGAGGGGACGCCGGGACGCCGGGAAGAGTGGCTACACCTTC.

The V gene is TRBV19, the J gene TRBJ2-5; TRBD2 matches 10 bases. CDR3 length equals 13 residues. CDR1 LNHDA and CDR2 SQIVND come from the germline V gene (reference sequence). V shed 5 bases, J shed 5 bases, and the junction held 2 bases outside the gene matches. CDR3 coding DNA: TGTGCCAGTAGTCCACTAGCGGGGGAGACCCAGTACTTC. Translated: CASSPLAGETQYF.

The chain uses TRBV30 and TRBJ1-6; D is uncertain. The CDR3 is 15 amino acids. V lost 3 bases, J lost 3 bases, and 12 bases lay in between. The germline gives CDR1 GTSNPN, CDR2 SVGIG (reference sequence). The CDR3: CAWRQRRLYNSPLHF. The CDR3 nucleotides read TGTGCCTGGAGACAGAGGAGGCTCTATAATTCACCCCTCCACTTT.

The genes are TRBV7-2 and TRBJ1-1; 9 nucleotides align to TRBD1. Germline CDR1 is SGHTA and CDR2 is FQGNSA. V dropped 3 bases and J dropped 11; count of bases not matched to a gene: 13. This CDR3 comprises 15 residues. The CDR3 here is CASSFAPNRGQGAFF. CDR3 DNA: TGTGCCAGCAGCTTTGCCCCCAACAGGGGGCAAGGGGCTTTCTTT. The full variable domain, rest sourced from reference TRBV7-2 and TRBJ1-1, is GAGVSQSPSNKVTEKGKDVELRCDPISGHTALYWYRQSLGQGLEFLIYFQGNSAPDKSGLPSDRFSAERTGGSVSTLTIQRTQQEDSAVYLCASSFAPNRGQGAFFGQGTRLTVV.